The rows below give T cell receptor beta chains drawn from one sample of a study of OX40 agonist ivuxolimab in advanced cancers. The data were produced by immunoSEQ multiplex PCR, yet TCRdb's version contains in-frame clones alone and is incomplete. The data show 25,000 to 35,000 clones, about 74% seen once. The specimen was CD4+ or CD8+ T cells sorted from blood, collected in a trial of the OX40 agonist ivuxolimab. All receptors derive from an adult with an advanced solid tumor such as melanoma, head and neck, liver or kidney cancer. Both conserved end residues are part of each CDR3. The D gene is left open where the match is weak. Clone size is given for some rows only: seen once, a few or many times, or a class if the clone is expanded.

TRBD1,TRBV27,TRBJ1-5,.,TGTGCCAGCAGTCGCGGGACAGGGGGGAATAGCAATCAGCCCCAGCATTTT,CASSRGTGGNSNQPQHF
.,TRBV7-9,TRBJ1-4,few,TGTGCCAGCATACGAGGTGTGAAAGAAAAACTGTTTTTT,CASIRGVKEKLFF
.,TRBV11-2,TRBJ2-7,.,TGTGCCAGCAGCTTAGAACGGGGGAGCTCCTACGAGCAGTACTTC,CASSLERGSSYEQYF
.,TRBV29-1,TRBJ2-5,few,TGCAGCGTCCTCTTGGACAGCCAAGAGACCCAGTACTTC,CSVLLDSQETQYF
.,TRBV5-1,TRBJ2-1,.,TGCGCCAGCAGTTGGTACCCAGATGGCAATGAGCAGTTCTTC,CASSWYPDGNEQFF
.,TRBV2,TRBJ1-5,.,TGTGCCAGCAACTTAGGGGGGGGCTACAATCAGCCCCAGCATTTT,CASNLGGGYNQPQHF
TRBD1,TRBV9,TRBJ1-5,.,TGTGCCAGCAGCTCATCTACAGGGGTTAACCAGCCCCAGCATTTT,CASSSSTGVNQPQHF
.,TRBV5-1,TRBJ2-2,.,TGCGCCAGCCGGGACATCACCGGGGAGCTGTTTTTT,CASRDITGELFF
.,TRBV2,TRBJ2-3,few,TGTGCCAGCAGATTCGGGGTAGATACGCAGTATTTT,CASRFGVDTQYF
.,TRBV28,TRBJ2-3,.,TGTGCCAGCAGCCACCGGTGGGGAGCGGGCACAGATACGCAGTATTTT,CASSHRWGAGTDTQYF
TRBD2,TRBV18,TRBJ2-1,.,TGTGCCAGCTCACCGGGACTAGCGGGGCTTAAGGTTGTTTATGAGCAGTTCTTC,CASSPGLAGLKVVYEQFF
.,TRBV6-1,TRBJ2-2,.,TGTGCCAGCAGTGTCATGGAGGGGAACACCGGGGAGCTGTTTTTT,CASSVMEGNTGELFF
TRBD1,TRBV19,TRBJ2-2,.,TGTGCCAGTAGTATCGGGACAGGGGGTTACGGGGAGCTGTTTTTT,CASSIGTGGYGELFF
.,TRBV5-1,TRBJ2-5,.,TGCGCCAGCAGCTTGGTATCCTGGGGAGAGACCCAGTACTTC,CASSLVSWGETQYF
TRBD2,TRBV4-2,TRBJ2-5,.,TGTGCCAGCAGCCGTACGGACGGGGGGGAGACCCAGTACTTC,CASSRTDGGETQYF
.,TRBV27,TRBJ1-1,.,TGTGCCAGCAGTTTATATCTCAACAGGGAAACTGAAGCTTTCTTT,CASSLYLNRETEAFF
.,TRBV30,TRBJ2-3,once,TGTGCCTGGAGTAGGAGCACAGATACGCAGTATTTT,CAWSRSTDTQYF